A selection of T cell receptor beta chains follows, all from one sample in a study of OX40 agonist ivuxolimab in advanced cancers. Sequencing was performed with immunoSEQ multiplex PCR; in TCRdb, only in-frame clones are kept and a portion is missing. Here the sample spans about 67,000 clones, 85% being singletons. Sequencing used CD4+ or CD8+ T cells sorted from blood, obtained in a trial of the OX40 agonist ivuxolimab. The receptor set was obtained from an adult with an advanced solid tumor such as melanoma, head and neck, liver or kidney cancer. Each CDR3 is given with its conserved first and last residue. A D gene is named only where the DNA matches it firmly. A row's size may be missing; if present it is once, few, many or a size class.

D	V	J	size	CDR3	DNA
-	TRBV9	TRBJ2-1	-	CASSVGQMGIYNEQFF	TGTGCCAGCAGCGTAGGACAGATGGGGATCTACAATGAGCAGTTCTTC
-	TRBV2	TRBJ2-5	-	CASSEALLFFGREETQYF	TGTGCCAGCAGTGAAGCGCTTCTTTTTTTCGGGCGAGAAGAGACCCAGTACTTC
TRBD1	TRBV5-4	TRBJ1-2	-	CASSTPGQGSSGYTF	TGTGCCAGCAGCACTCCGGGACAGGGATCTTCTGGCTACACCTTC
-	TRBV11-3	TRBJ2-1	-	CASSLMAGAERIF	TGTGCCAGCAGCTTAATGGCGGGGGCCGAGCGCATCTTC
-	TRBV19	TRBJ1-2	-	CASTPSGGMDYGYTF	TGTGCCAGTACCCCCTCGGGAGGGATGGACTATGGCTACACCTTC
-	TRBV10-3	TRBJ1-5	-	CASKDPEPNQPQHF	TGTGCCTCCAAAGATCCGGAGCCCAATCAGCCCCAGCATTTT
TRBD1	TRBV6-1	TRBJ1-2	-	CASRAWTGSYGYTF	TGTGCCAGCAGGGCCTGGACAGGGAGCTATGGCTACACCTTC
-	TRBV5-1	TRBJ1-1	-	CASSPSDRGAEAFF	TGCGCCAGCAGCCCCTCCGATCGGGGGGCTGAAGCTTTCTTT
-	TRBV4-1	TRBJ2-2	-	CASSPNTGELFF	TGCGCCAGCAGCCCGAACACCGGGGAGCTGTTTTTT
-	TRBV6-6	TRBJ2-4	-	CASGNIQYF	TGTGCCAGCGGAAACATTCAGTACTTC
TRBD1	TRBV19	TRBJ2-5	once	CASSTGQQETQYF	TGTGCCAGTAGTACGGGACAGCAAGAGACCCAGTACTTC
TRBD1	TRBV2	TRBJ2-2	-	CASRDRAGNTGELFF	TGTGCCAGCAGGGACAGGGCAGGAAACACCGGGGAGCTGTTTTTT
-	TRBV29-1	TRBJ2-2	-	CSVESGSGELFF	TGCAGCGTTGAGTCGGGGTCCGGGGAGCTGTTTTTT
-	TRBV5-1	TRBJ2-1	-	CASSLAPANNEQFF	TGCGCCAGCAGCTTGGCGCCCGCGAACAATGAGCAGTTCTTC
-	TRBV4-3	TRBJ2-2	-	CASSQEPRQRANTGELFF	TGCGCCAGCAGCCAAGAACCAAGGCAGCGCGCGAACACCGGGGAGCTGTTTTTT
TRBD1	TRBV30	TRBJ1-1	few	CAWSARDRGRDTEAFF	TGTGCCTGGAGTGCTCGGGACAGGGGGCGAGACACTGAAGCTTTCTTT
TRBD2	TRBV28	TRBJ2-7	-	CAREREGPYEQYF	TGTGCCAGAGAGCGGGAGGGCCCTTACGAGCAGTACTTC
-	TRBV9	TRBJ2-6	-	CASSAPRVGGANVLTF	TGTGCCAGCAGCGCGCCGAGGGTGGGTGGGGCCAACGTCCTGACTTTC
-	TRBV11-2	TRBJ1-1	-	CASSRRGGAFF	TGTGCCAGCAGCCGCAGGGGAGGCGCTTTCTTT
-	TRBV2	TRBJ2-5	-	CASSVLQRETQYF	TGTGCCAGCAGTGTACTCCAAAGGGAGACCCAGTACTTC
TRBD2	TRBV6-5	TRBJ2-7	-	CASSYSTSHPYEQYF	TGTGCCAGCAGTTACTCGACTAGCCATCCTTACGAGCAGTACTTC
-	TRBV28	TRBJ2-6	-	CASSRDSGANVLTF	TGTGCCAGCAGCCGCGACTCTGGGGCCAACGTCCTGACTTTC
TRBD2	TRBV30	TRBJ2-7	-	CAWSVKGTRGEQYF	TGTGCCTGGAGTGTAAAAGGGACTAGGGGGGAGCAGTACTTC
TRBD2	TRBV11-2	TRBJ2-5	-	CASSLSTKSGGPFETQYF	TGTGCCAGCAGCTTATCTACTAAGAGCGGGGGGCCTTTTGAGACCCAGTACTTC
-	TRBV27	TRBJ1-1	-	CASSFPPGGQNTEAFF	TGTGCCAGCAGTTTTCCCCCTGGGGGCCAGAACACTGAAGCTTTCTTT
-	TRBV29-1	TRBJ1-2	-	CSVSAVVGYTF	TGCAGCGTTTCTGCCGTGGTTGGCTACACCTTC
-	TRBV2	TRBJ1-1	few	CASSEGQGRGEAFF	TGTGCCAGCAGTGAAGGGCAGGGCCGGGGTGAAGCTTTCTTT
-	TRBV5-4	TRBJ2-6	-	CASNTGTPHSGANVLTF	TGTGCCAGCAACACCGGGACACCGCACTCTGGGGCCAACGTCCTGACTTTC
-	TRBV10-1	TRBJ2-1	-	CASSGSYNEQFF	TGCGCCAGCAGTGGATCCTACAATGAGCAGTTCTTC
-	TRBV11-3	TRBJ1-3	-	CASSQTGSSGNTIYF	TGTGCCAGCAGCCAAACAGGGAGTTCTGGAAACACCATATATTTT
-	TRBV30	TRBJ1-5	-	CAWSVWGANSNQPQHF	TGTGCCTGGAGTGTTTGGGGGGCAAATAGCAATCAGCCCCAGCATTTT
-	TRBV19	TRBJ2-1	-	CASSIGSGPYYNEQFF	TGTGCCAGTAGTATAGGTTCAGGGCCCTACTACAATGAGCAGTTCTTC
TRBD2	TRBV19	TRBJ2-5	-	CASKEREGLETQYF	TGTGCCAGTAAGGAGCGGGAGGGCTTAGAGACCCAGTACTTC
-	TRBV9	TRBJ1-1	-	CASGAREGTEAFF	TGTGCCAGCGGGGCGCGGGAGGGGACTGAAGCTTTCTTT
TRBD2	TRBV6-6	TRBJ2-3	-	CASSYRAGGTDTQYF	TGTGCCAGCAGTTACCGGGCGGGGGGCACAGATACGCAGTATTTT
TRBD1	TRBV7-8	TRBJ1-3	-	CASSSDRGRGNTIYF	TGTGCCAGCAGCTCGGACAGGGGGCGCGGAAACACCATATATTTT
-	TRBV7-2	TRBJ2-3	-	CASSLTVRADTQYF	TGTGCCAGCAGCTTAACGGTGAGGGCAGATACGCAGTATTTT
-	TRBV9	TRBJ1-1	-	CASSLPGNTEAFF	TGTGCCAGCAGCCTTCCGGGAAACACTGAAGCTTTCTTT
-	TRBV7-8	TRBJ2-2	-	CASSLTHPGFNTGELFF	TGTGCCAGCAGCTTGACACACCCGGGGTTTAACACCGGGGAGCTGTTTTTT